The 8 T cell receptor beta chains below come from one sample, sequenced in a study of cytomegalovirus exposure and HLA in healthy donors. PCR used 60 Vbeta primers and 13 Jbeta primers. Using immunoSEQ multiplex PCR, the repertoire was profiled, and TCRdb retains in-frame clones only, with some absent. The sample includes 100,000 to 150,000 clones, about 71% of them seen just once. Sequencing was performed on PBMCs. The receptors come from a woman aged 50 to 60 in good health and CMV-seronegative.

The CDR3 reads CASRPGTGVAGELFF. The CDR3, as DNA: TGTGCCAGCAGACCCGGGACAGGGGTGGCCGGGGAGCTGTTTTTT. The chain has TRBV28 and TRBJ2-2; 10 bases match TRBD1. The CDR3 has 15 amino acids. Germline values: CDR1 MDHEN, CDR2 SYDVKM. J lost 6 bases, V lost 6 bases, and 7 bases had no gene match.

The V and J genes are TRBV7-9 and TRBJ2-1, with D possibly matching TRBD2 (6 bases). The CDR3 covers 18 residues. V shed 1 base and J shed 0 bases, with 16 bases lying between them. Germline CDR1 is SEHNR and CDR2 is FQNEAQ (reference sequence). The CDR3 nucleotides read TGTGCCAGCAGCTTAGTCCCCCCGGGTAGCGGCTCCTACAATGAGCAGTTCTTC. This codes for CASSLVPPGSGSYNEQFF.

The DNA of the CDR3 is TGTGCCAGCAGCCCAGACTGGACTAGCGGGACCGGGGAGCTGTTTTTT. Translation gives CASSPDWTSGTGELFF. The chain carries TRBV11-2 and TRBJ2-2; TRBD2 aligns across 11 bases. The CDR3 covers 16 residues. Germline assignment: CDR1 SGHAT and CDR2 FQNNGV. The J segment lost 5 bases and the V segment lost 5 bases, leaving 7 bases of the junction unmatched.

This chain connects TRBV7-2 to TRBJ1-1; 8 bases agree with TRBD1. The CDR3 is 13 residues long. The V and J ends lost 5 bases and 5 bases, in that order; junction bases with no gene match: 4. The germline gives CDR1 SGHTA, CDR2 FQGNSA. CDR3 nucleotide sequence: TGTGCCAGCAGCGAGGACAGGGCGACTGAAGCTTTCTTT. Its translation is CASSEDRATEAFF.

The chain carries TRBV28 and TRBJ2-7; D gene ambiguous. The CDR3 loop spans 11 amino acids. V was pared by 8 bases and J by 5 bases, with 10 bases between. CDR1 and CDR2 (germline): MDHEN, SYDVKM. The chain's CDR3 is CASRSRNEQYF. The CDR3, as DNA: TGTGCCAGCCGATCCAGAAACGAGCAGTACTTC. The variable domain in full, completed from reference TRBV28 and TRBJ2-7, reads DVKVTQSSRYLVKRTGEKVFLECVQDMDHENMFWYRQDPGLGLRLIYFSYDVKMKEKGDIPEGYSVSREKKERFSLILESASTNQTSMYLCASRSRNEQYFGPGTRLTVT.

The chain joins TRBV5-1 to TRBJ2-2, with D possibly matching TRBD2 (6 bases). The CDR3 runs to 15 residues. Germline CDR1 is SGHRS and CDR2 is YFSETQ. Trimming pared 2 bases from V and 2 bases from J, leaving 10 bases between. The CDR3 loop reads CASSFPGVNTGELFF. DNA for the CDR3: TGCGCCAGCAGCTTCCCGGGGGTTAACACCGGGGAGCTGTTTTTT.

This CDR3 is CASSSGTSGIEQFF. CDR3 nucleotides: TGTGCCAGCAGCTCGGGGACTAGCGGGATTGAGCAGTTCTTC. The J gene is TRBJ2-1, the V gene TRBV11-2; 13 bases align to TRBD2. V dropped 4 bases and J dropped 9; count of bases not matched to a gene: 3. Germline V gene sequence: CDR1 SGHAT, CDR2 FQNNGV. The CDR3 runs to 14 residues.

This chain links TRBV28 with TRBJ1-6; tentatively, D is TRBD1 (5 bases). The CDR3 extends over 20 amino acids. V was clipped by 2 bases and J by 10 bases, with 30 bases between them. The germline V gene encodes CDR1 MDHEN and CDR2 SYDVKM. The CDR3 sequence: CASSLGVDGGPVRTQSPLHF. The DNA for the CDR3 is TGTGCCAGCAGTTTAGGGGTCGACGGGGGTCCCGTCCGGACCCAGTCACCCCTCCACTTT.